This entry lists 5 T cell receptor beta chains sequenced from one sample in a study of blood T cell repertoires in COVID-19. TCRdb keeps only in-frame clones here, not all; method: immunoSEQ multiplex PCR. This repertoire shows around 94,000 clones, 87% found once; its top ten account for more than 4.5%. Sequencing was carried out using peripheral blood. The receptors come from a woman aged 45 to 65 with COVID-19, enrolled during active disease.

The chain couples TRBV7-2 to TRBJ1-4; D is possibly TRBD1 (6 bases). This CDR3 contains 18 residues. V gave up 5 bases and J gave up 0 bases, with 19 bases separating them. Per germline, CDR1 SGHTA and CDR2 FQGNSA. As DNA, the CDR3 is TGTGCCAGCAGCCCTAGACCGGGGGGCCGTGCAACTAATGAAAAACTGTTTTTT. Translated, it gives CASSPRPGGRATNEKLFF.

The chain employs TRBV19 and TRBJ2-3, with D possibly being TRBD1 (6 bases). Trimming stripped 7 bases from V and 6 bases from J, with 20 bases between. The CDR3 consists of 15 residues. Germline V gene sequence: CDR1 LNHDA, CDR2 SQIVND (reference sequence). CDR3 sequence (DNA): TGTGCCAGTAACCCACAGGGACCCGCCGTCGATACGCAGTATTTT. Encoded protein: CASNPQGPAVDTQYF.

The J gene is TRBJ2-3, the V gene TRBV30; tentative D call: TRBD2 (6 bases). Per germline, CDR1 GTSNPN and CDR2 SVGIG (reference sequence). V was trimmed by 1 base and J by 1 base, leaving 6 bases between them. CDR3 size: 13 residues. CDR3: CAWSGRGTDTQYF. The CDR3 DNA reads TGTGCCTGGAGTGGGAGGGGCACAGATACGCAGTATTTT.

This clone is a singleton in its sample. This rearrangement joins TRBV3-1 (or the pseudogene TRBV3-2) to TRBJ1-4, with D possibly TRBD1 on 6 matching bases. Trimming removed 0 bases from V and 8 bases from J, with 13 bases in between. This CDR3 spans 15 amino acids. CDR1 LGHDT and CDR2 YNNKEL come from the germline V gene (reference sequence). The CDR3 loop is CASSQENRVREKLFF. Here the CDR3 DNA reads TGTGCCAGCAGCCAAGAAAACAGGGTACGGGAAAAACTGTTTTTT.

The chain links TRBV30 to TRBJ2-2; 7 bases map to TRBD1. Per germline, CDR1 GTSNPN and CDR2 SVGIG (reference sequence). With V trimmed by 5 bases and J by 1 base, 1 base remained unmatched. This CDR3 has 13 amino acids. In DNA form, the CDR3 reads TGTGCCTGGGACAGGGTGAACACCGGGGAGCTGTTTTTT. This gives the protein CAWDRVNTGELFF.